One sample yielded the 10 T cell receptor beta chains listed below, sequenced in a study of shared clonotypes between healthy human individuals. Assay: immunoSEQ multiplex PCR; the TCRdb copy retains only in-frame clones and omits some. The repertoire holds about 1.5 million clones, with approximately 98% as singletons. Sequenced input: naive CD4+ T cells sorted from blood. Noted subset: CD45RA+ positively selected. These receptors were collected from a man aged 25 to 40 in good health.

The V gene is TRBV6-6, the J gene TRBJ1-4, with D possibly TRBD1 on 5 matching bases. Trimming removed 8 bases at V and 8 bases at J, with 15 bases between. CDR3 length: 13 amino acids. Germline lookup yields CDR1 MNHNY and CDR2 SVGAGI (reference sequence). CDR3 protein: CASSNGGNEKLFF. The CDR3, as DNA: TGTGCCAGCTCTAACGGGGGTAACGAAAAACTGTTTTTT.

The CDR3 sequence is CASSLSVTGLQAFF. The CDR3 DNA sequence: TGTGCCAGCAGCTTATCGGTTACAGGGTTACAAGCTTTCTTT. This rearrangement joins TRBV7-2 to TRBJ1-1; TRBD1 might be the D (6 bases). Trimming stripped 2 bases from V and 9 bases from J, with 16 bases between. This CDR3 is built from 14 residues. Germline CDR1 reads SGHTA; CDR2 reads FQGNSA.

The chain recombines TRBV10-3 with TRBJ2-2; D may be TRBD1 (5 bases). The CDR3 has 14 residues. Germline CDR1 ENHRY, CDR2 SYGVKD. Trimming pared 4 bases from V and 4 bases from J, leaving 10 bases between. CDR3 in amino acids: CAISAKDSTGELFF. The CDR3 nucleotides read TGTGCCATCAGTGCAAAAGACAGCACCGGGGAGCTGTTTTTT.

This chain uses TRBV7-9 with TRBJ2-7; 14 bases align to TRBD2. Germline V gives CDR1 SEHNR, CDR2 FQNEAQ (reference sequence). The CDR3 totals 14 residues. V lost 9 bases and J lost 3; bases outside the gene matches: 4. CDR3 sequence reads: CASGTSGRGYEQYF. CDR3 DNA: TGTGCCAGTGGGACTAGCGGGAGAGGCTACGAGCAGTACTTC.

The chain uses TRBV2 and TRBJ2-3, with TRBD2 matching 7 bases. Germline V gene sequence: CDR1 SNHLY, CDR2 FYNNEI. With V trimmed by 8 bases and J by 0 bases, 11 bases remained unmatched. The CDR3 is 16 amino acids. The CDR3 region is CASARRRESSTDTQYF. CDR3 in DNA: TGTGCCAGCGCACGGCGGCGGGAGAGTAGCACAGATACGCAGTATTTT. Complete variable domain (other parts from reference TRBV2 and TRBJ2-3): EPEVTQTPSHQVTQMGQEVILRCVPISNHLYFYWYRQILGQKVEFLVSFYNNEISEKSEIFDDQFSVERPDGSNFTLKIRSTKLEDSAMYFCASARRRESSTDTQYFGPGTRLTVL.

The rearrangement uses TRBV5-1 and TRBJ2-1; 9 bases are shared with TRBD1. Losses at the gene ends were 4 bases for V and 5 bases for J; bases not matched to a gene: 7. In germline, CDR1 is SGHRS, CDR2 YFSETQ. The CDR3 spans 15 residues. The CDR3 DNA is TGCGCCAGCAGCCTGATGGGGGACAGGGACAATGAGCAGTTCTTC. Amino acids: CASSLMGDRDNEQFF.

The chain employs TRBV7-9 and TRBJ2-3, with 8 bases fitting TRBD2. CDR3 length equals 15 residues. CDR1 SEHNR and CDR2 FQNEAQ come from the germline V gene (reference sequence). The J segment lost 2 bases and the V segment lost 2 bases, leaving 3 bases of the junction unmatched. CDR3 residues: CASSLPGGLTDTQYF. The CDR3 DNA reads as TGTGCCAGCAGCTTACCGGGAGGGCTCACAGATACGCAGTATTTT.

The chain employs TRBV6-5 and TRBJ1-2; possibly TRBD1 for D (5 bases). Trimming removed 7 bases at V and 4 bases at J, with 16 bases between. Germline V gene data show CDR1 as MNHEY and CDR2 as SVGAGI. The CDR3 contains 14 residues. CDR3 sequence reads: CASTRRGGVYGYTF. The CDR3 DNA sequence: TGTGCCAGCACCCGGCGGGGGGGGGTCTATGGCTACACCTTC.

This chain uses TRBV7-2 with TRBJ2-1, with TRBD2 matching over 9 bases. The CDR3 length is 14 residues. V shed 8 bases and J 10 bases; nucleotides not matched to a gene: 12. CDR1 is SGHTA, CDR2 FQGNSA, per germline. The CDR3 loop reads CASRPGTSKWEQFF. In nucleotides, the CDR3 is TGTGCCAGCCGACCCGGGACTAGCAAGTGGGAGCAGTTCTTC.

The CDR3 region has the DNA TGTGCCAGCTCACCCAGAGACAGGGACCAAGAGACCCAGTACTTC. This encodes CASSPRDRDQETQYF. The rearrangement joins TRBV18 to TRBJ2-5, with 7 nucleotides matching TRBD1. V trimming: 3 bases; J trimming: 0 bases; junction bases outside the gene matches: 4. The CDR3 is 15 amino acids. Per the germline V gene, CDR1 is KGHSH and CDR2 is LQKENI.